This T cell receptor beta chain was retrieved from a study of cytomegalovirus exposure and HLA in healthy donors. Healthy donors of bone marrow made up the group. The PCR was carried out with 60 Vbeta primers and 13 Jbeta primers. Assay used: immunoSEQ multiplex PCR; TCRdb lists only in-frame clones, some missing. There are about 210,000 clones in the sample; around 88% occur only once, and 1.5% to 2% lies in the top ten. This TCR derives from a man aged 35 to 55 in good health and CMV-seropositive. The sample consisted of PBMCs.

In nucleotides, the CDR3 is TGTGCCAGCAGCTTAGATCGCGGTGACGGCTACACCTTC. Protein: CASSLDRGDGYTF. The chain employs TRBV11-2 and TRBJ1-2; no definite D call. The V end was cut by 0 bases, the J end by 8 bases, with 10 bases between. The CDR3 has 13 residues. The V gene's germline CDR1 is SGHAT and CDR2 FQNNGV.